This T cell receptor beta chain was retrieved from a study of blood T cell repertoires in COVID-19. About the research overall: Specimens from acute and convalescent COVID-19 originated in the United States, Italy and Spain. T cells, B-cell-depleted T cells, or PBMCs supplied cDNA or gDNA.

The data were produced by immunoSEQ multiplex PCR, yet TCRdb's version contains in-frame clones alone and is incomplete. The table has 150,000 or so clones, approximately 90% seen once. The V and J ends lost 0 bases and 8 bases, in that order; junction bases with no gene match: 10. The germline V gene encodes CDR1 SGDLS and CDR2 YYNGEE. The CDR3 runs to 15 residues. Patients in Seattle were enrolled during active infection, then followed longitudinally. Source material: peripheral blood. This sequence joins TRBV9 and TRBJ1-1, with 7 bases identical to TRBD1. This receptor was obtained from a man between 60 and 70 years old with COVID-19, enrolled during active disease. The CDR3 reads CASSVESRGRSEAFF. Written as DNA, the CDR3 is TGTGCCAGCAGCGTAGAATCCAGGGGGAGATCCGAAGCTTTCTTT.